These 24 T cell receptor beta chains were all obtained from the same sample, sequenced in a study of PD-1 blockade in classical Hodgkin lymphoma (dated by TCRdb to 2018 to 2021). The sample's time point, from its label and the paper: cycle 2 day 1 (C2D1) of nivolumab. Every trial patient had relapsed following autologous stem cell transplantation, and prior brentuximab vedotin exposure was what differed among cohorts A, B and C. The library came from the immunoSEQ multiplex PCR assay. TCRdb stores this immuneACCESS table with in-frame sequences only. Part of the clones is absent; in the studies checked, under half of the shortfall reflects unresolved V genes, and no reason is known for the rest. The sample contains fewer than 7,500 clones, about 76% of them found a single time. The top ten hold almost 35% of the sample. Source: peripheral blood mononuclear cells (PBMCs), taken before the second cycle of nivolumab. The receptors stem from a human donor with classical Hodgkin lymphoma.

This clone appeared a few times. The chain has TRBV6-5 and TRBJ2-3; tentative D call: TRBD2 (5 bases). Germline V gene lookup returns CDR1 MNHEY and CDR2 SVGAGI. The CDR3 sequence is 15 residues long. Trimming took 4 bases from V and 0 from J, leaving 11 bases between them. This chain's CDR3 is CASSLTASSTDTQYF. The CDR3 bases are TGTGCCAGCAGTTTGACGGCTAGCAGCACAGATACGCAGTATTTT.

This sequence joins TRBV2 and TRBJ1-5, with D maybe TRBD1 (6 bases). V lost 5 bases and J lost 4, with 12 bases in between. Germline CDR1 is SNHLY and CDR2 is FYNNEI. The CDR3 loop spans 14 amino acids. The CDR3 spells CASSIRQVNQPQHF. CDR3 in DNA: TGTGCCAGCAGTATAAGACAGGTTAATCAGCCCCAGCATTTT. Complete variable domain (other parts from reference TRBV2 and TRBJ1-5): EPEVTQTPSHQVTQMGQEVILRCVPISNHLYFYWYRQILGQKVEFLVSFYNNEISEKSEIFDDQFSVERPDGSNFTLKIRSTKLEDSAMYFCASSIRQVNQPQHFGDGTRLSIL.

CDR3 amino acids: CASSQDRTSGINTQYF. For the CDR3, the DNA is TGTGCCAGCAGCCAAGATAGGACTAGCGGGATAAATACGCAGTATTTT. The chain couples TRBV14 to TRBJ2-3; 12 nucleotides agree with TRBD2. Germline V lookup: CDR1 SGHDN, CDR2 FVKESK. This CDR3 has 16 residues. Trimming at V came to 0 bases and at J to 7 bases, leaving 5 bases not matched to a gene.

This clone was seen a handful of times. The CDR3 DNA sequence: TGTGCCAGCAGCTTAACAGGGGAAGAGACCCAGTACTTC. Translated, it gives CASSLTGEETQYF. The chain couples TRBV7-8 to TRBJ2-5; 7 bases match TRBD1. CDR1 is SGHVS and CDR2 is FQNEAQ in the germline V gene. The CDR3 is made up of 13 amino acids. With V trimmed by 2 bases and J by 3 bases, 0 bases remained unmatched.

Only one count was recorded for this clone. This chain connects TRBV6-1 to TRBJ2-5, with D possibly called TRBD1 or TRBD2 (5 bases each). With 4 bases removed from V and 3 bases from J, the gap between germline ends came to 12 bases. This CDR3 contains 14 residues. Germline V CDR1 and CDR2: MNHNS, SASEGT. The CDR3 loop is CASSAGTRKETQYF. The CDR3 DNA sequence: TGTGCCAGCAGTGCCGGGACGCGTAAAGAGACCCAGTACTTC.

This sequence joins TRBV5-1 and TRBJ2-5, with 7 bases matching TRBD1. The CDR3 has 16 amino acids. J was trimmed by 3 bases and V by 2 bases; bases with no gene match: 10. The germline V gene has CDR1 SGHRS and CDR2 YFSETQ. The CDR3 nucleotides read TGCGCCAGCAGCTTCAACCCGACCGGGACAGAAGAGACCCAGTACTTC. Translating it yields CASSFNPTGTEETQYF.

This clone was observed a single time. CDR3 amino acids: CASSLIRDTQYF. The CDR3 coding sequence is TGTGCCAGCAGCTTGATTCGAGATACGCAGTATTTT. The chain joins TRBV7-9 to TRBJ2-3; the D is unclear. CDR3 length: 12 amino acids. V was shortened by 3 bases and J by 5 bases, with 6 bases between the two germline ends. Germline-derived CDR1 and CDR2 are SEHNR and FQNEAQ (reference sequence).

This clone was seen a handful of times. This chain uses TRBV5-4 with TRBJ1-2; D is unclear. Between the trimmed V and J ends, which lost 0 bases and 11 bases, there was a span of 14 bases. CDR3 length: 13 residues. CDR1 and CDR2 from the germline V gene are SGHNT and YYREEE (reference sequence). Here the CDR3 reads CASSLAGLDFYTF. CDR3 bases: TGTGCCAGCAGCTTGGCGGGGTTAGATTTTTACACCTTC.

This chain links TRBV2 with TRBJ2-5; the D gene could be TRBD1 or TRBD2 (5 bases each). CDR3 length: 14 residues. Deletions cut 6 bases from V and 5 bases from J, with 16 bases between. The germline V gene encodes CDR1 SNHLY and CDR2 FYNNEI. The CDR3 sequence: CASSAGYTGETQYF. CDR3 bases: TGTGCCAGCAGCGCAGGGTACACGGGGGAGACCCAGTACTTC.

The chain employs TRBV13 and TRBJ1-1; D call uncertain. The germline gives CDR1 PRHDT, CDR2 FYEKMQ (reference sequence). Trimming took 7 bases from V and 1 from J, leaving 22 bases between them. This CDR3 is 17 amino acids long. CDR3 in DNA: TGTGCCAGCACCACAAGCCGTTCTGGTTTCTGGAACACTGAAGCTTTCTTT. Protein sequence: CASTTSRSGFWNTEAFF.

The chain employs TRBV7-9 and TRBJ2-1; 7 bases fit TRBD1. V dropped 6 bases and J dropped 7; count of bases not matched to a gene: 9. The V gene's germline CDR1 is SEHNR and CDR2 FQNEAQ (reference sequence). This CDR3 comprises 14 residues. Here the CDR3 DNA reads TGTGCCAGCAGATCCTACCCACAGGGGAATGAGCAGTTCTTC. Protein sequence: CASRSYPQGNEQFF.

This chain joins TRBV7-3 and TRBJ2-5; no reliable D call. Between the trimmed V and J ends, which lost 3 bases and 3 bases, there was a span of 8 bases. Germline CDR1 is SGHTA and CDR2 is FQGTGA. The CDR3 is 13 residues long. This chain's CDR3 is CASSFGREETQYF. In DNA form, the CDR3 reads TGTGCCAGCAGCTTCGGACGGGAAGAGACCCAGTACTTC.

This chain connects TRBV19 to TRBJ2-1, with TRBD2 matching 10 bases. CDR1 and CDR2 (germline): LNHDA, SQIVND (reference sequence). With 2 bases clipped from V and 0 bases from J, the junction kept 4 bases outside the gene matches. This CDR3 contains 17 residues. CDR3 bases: TGTGCCAGTAGTATATTCGCTAGCGGGAGCTCCTACAATGAGCAGTTCTTC. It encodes CASSIFASGSSYNEQFF.

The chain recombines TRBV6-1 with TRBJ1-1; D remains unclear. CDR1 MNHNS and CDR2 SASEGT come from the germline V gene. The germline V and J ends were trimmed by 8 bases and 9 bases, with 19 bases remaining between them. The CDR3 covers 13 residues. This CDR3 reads CASLQGLQSKAFF. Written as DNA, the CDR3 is TGTGCCAGCCTTCAAGGACTGCAGTCTAAAGCTTTCTTT.

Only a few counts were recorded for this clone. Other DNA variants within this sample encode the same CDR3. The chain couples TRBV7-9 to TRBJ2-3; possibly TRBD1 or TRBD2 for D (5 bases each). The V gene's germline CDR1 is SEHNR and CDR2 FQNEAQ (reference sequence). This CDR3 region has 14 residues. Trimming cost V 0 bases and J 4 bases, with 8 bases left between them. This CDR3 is CASSLALGADTQYF. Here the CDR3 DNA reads TGTGCCAGCAGCTTAGCGCTGGGGGCAGATACGCAGTATTTT.

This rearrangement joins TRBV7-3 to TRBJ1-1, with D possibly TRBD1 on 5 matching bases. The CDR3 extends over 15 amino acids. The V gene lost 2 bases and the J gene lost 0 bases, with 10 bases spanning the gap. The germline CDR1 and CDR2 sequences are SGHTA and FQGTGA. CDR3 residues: CASSLGQGLNTEAFF. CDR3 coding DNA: TGTGCCAGCAGCTTAGGCCAGGGACTGAACACTGAAGCTTTCTTT.

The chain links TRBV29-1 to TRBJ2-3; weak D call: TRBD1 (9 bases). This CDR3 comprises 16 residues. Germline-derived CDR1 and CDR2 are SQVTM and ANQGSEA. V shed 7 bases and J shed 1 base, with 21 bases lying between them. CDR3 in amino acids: CSAAGGQGSGTDTQYF. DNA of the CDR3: TGCAGCGCCGCGGGGGGACAGGGCTCTGGCACAGATACGCAGTATTTT.

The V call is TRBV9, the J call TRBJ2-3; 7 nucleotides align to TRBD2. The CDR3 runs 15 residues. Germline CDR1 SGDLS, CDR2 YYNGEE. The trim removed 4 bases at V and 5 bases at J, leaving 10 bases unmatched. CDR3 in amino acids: CASSYRGGAGDTQYF. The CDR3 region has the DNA TGTGCCAGCAGCTACCGGGGAGGGGCGGGAGATACGCAGTATTTT.

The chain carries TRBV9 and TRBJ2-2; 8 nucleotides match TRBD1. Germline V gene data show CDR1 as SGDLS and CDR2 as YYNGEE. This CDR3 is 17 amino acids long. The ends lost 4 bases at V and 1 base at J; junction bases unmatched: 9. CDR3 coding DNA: TGTGCCAGCAGCACCGGGACAGGCGGCTGGAACACCGGGGAGCTGTTTTTT. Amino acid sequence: CASSTGTGGWNTGELFF. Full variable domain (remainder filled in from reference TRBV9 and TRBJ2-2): DSGVTQTPKHLITATGQRVTLRCSPRSGDLSVYWYQQSLDQGLQFLIQYYNGEERAKGNILERFSAQQFPDLHSELNLSSLELGDSALYFCASSTGTGGWNTGELFFGEGSRLTVL.

CDR3 region: CASMFRDRDDGTDTQYF. The CDR3 nucleotides are TGTGCCAGCATGTTTCGGGATAGGGATGACGGCACAGATACGCAGTATTTT. The chain carries TRBV27 and TRBJ2-3; D may be TRBD2 (5 bases). The germline gives CDR1 MNHEY, CDR2 SMNVEV (reference sequence). The CDR3 contains 17 residues. Trimming cost V 7 bases and J 1 base, with 21 bases left between them.

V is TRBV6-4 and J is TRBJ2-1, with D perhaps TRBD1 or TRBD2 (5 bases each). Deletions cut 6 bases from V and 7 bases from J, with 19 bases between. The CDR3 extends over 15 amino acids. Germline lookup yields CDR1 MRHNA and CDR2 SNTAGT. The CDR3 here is CASSRDEGVANEQFF. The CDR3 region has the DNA TGTGCCAGCAGCAGGGACGAAGGGGTAGCAAATGAGCAGTTCTTC.

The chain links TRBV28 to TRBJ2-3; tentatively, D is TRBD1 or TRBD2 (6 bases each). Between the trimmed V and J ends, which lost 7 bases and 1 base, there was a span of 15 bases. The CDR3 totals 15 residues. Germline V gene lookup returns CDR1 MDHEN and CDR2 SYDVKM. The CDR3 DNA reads TGTGCCAGCACCCCGGGGGCGGACCGCACAGATACGCAGTATTTT. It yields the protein CASTPGADRTDTQYF. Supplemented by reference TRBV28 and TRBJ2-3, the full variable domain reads DVKVTQSSRYLVKRTGEKVFLECVQDMDHENMFWYRQDPGLGLRLIYFSYDVKMKEKGDIPEGYSVSREKKERFSLILESASTNQTSMYLCASTPGADRTDTQYFGPGTRLTVL.

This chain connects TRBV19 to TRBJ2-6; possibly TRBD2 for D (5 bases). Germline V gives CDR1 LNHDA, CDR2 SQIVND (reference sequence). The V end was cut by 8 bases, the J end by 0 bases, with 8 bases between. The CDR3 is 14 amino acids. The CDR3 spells CASSAVSGANVLTF. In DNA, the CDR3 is TGTGCCAGTTCAGCGGTCTCTGGGGCCAACGTCCTGACTTTC.

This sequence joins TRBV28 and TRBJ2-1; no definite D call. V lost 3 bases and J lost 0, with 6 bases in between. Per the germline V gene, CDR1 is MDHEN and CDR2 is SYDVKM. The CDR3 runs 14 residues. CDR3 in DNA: TGTGCCAGCAGTTTTCCTGGCTCCTACAATGAGCAGTTCTTC. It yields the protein CASSFPGSYNEQFF.